Given below is one T cell receptor beta chain in context. Antigen: not known. The donors were part of the roughly 120-subject validation cohort, which stood apart from the roughly 700-subject first cohort. Assay used: immunoSEQ multiplex PCR; TCRdb lists only in-frame clones, some missing. The table has tens of thousands of clones, around 94% seen once. This CDR3 spans 19 amino acids. Germline assignment: CDR1 SGHNT and CDR2 YYREEE (reference sequence). V was cut by 0 bases and J by 3 bases, with 22 bases left in between. This sample was included in a study of cytomegalovirus exposure and HLA in healthy donors. Overall study results and limits: The TCR clusters that emerged in the first cohort tended, a later analysis found, to co-occur in the 120 or so validation repertoires.

The sample comprised PBMCs. The sequence was collected from a woman aged 18-30 years in good health and CMV-seropositive. The rearrangement links TRBV5-4 to TRBJ2-1; D is ambiguous. In DNA form, the CDR3 reads TGTGCCAGCAGCTTGGCCAATCCGTTTCGAGACTTTAACTACAATGAGCAGTTCTTC. Translated, it gives CASSLANPFRDFNYNEQFF.